The entry that follows covers one T cell receptor beta chain sequence. This clonotype was observed many times. Its antigen is still unknown. Base-call qualities are not available, and no considerably larger clone is one nucleotide away. Ophthalmopathy patients were characterized by moderately to severely active disease, a Clinical Activity Score of at least 3, a NOSPECS grade of at least 4, and a disease duration under 3 months. Anyone with other autoimmune diseases, uncontrolled infections, pregnancy or lactation was excluded from the study. Diagnosis was based on clinical symptoms, serum thyroxine, TRAb, thyroid ultrasound and orbital computed tomography. Ficoll-Paque density gradient centrifugation was used to isolate PBMCs from 10 ml of fresh peripheral blood. Total RNA was extracted with Trizol reagent and quality-checked on an Agilent 2100 Bioanalyzer. The junction shows trimming of 5 bases on V and 2 bases on J, and the gene matches do not reach 11 bases of it. CDR1 is given as SGHAT and CDR2 as FQNNGV, both from the germline V gene. Measured from the cysteine to the phenylalanine, the CDR3 is 16 residues long. Left in the record is the CDR3 DNA by itself, 48 bases read in frame from the first base.

For repertoire sequencing, TCR beta CDR3 regions were amplified from RNA transcripts. HTBI primers and the Qiagen OneStep RT-PCR kit were used in a first-round RT-PCR, which was followed by a second-round multiplex PCR, size selection and purification. The libraries underwent paired-end sequencing with 100 bp reads on an Illumina HiSeq2000. The authors processed their data as follows. SOAPnuke was used for read processing, and reads with adapters, uncalled bases, a mean Phred below 15, or no exact constant-primer or identifier match were discarded. High-quality paired reads were merged with COPE v1.2.5. Unique nucleotide sequences were defined as clonotypes and aligned to IMGT TRB V, D and J references using MiTCR v1.1. Analysis was restricted to V-J combinations with a frequency above 0.0001, which covered roughly 99% of repertoires. For each V-J combination, a TCR clonal expansion and chaos score was defined as the ratio of F50 clonal expansion to chaos observed in the TCRdist matrix. Welch's t-statistics and random forest were used to narrow the features down to more than 10 V-J combinations, which were then fed into a naive Bayes classifier. The Morisita-Horn index was used to measure how similar the thyroid and blood repertoires were. TCRdb reanalyzed the raw reads on its own, using fastp at Q25 for trimming and MiXCR for clone calling, and kept in-frame beta chains. Merged by CDR3 protein, the rows form single entries marked with the most common genes and DNA. These V and J calls rely on TCRdb rather than the paper's analysis. This sample gives 200,000 to 250,000 distinct CDR3 sequences in total; approximately 29% of them show up just once. The top ten clones comprise approximately 8.6% of the sample.

The data belong to a study of Graves' ophthalmopathy and Graves' hyperthyroidism listed by TCRdb under 2018. Study-wide context: Peripheral blood was collected before any treatment was given, at the time of initial diagnosis. The study used TCR beta repertoire signatures to distinguish Graves' ophthalmopathy from Graves' hyperthyroidism and to predict progression to ophthalmopathy. In total, approximately 130 blood samples were TCR-sequenced: 43 ophthalmopathy, over 70 hyperthyroidism and about 17 hyperthyroidism-to-ophthalmopathy patients. To explore V-J signatures that distinguish ophthalmopathy from hyperthyroidism, a discovery set of under 110 patients was enrolled, made up of around 44 with ophthalmopathy and some 58 with stable hyperthyroidism. For independent validation, a separate cohort was made up of approximately 18 hyperthyroidism patients plus 17 patients who later progressed from hyperthyroidism to ophthalmopathy. In five to seven hyperthyroidism patients, T-cell repertoires of thyroid tissue and blood were compared. Once sampling was done, hyperthyroidism patients were given methimazole at a starting dose of 30 mg daily, while ophthalmopathy patients were given high-dose intravenous methylprednisolone. The 100 discovery patients were randomly divided into training and test sets at a 7:3 ratio.

The paper's findings and limits, for the study overall: In cross-validation, the 13-signature model distinguished ophthalmopathy from stable hyperthyroidism with just over 85% sensitivity and just under 84% specificity, and in the test set the corresponding values were about 80% and 75%. No statistical method was used to predetermine the sample size, and group allocation was not hidden from the investigators. In validation, the model predicted ophthalmopathy progression with about 71% sensitivity and approximately 75% specificity; 12 predicted patients were CT-confirmed with GO in a median of roughly 6.8 months. Among expanded thyroid clonotypes with frequency above 0.001, most also showed up in blood, which suggests that blood repertoires may reflect the thyroid immune response.

The sequence was obtained from a man in his fifties with Graves' ophthalmopathy. Donor details come from another sample of the same person, matched by shared clones. The source material was peripheral blood. This sequence uses TRBV11-2 and TRBJ2-5; 7 bases in between match TRBD2. The CDR3 is CASSPFTGGGQETQYF. Here is the DNA: TGTGCCAGCAGCCCCTTTACGGGAGGAGGACAAGAGACCCAGTACTTC. Reference TRBV11-2 and TRBJ2-5 genes cover what lies past the CDR3, so the full variable domain is EAGVAQSPRYKIIEKRQSVAFWCNPISGHATLYWYQQILGQGPKLLIQFQNNGVVDDSQLPKDRFSAERLKGVDSTLKIQPAKLEDSAVYLCASSPFTGGGQETQYFGPGTRLLVL.